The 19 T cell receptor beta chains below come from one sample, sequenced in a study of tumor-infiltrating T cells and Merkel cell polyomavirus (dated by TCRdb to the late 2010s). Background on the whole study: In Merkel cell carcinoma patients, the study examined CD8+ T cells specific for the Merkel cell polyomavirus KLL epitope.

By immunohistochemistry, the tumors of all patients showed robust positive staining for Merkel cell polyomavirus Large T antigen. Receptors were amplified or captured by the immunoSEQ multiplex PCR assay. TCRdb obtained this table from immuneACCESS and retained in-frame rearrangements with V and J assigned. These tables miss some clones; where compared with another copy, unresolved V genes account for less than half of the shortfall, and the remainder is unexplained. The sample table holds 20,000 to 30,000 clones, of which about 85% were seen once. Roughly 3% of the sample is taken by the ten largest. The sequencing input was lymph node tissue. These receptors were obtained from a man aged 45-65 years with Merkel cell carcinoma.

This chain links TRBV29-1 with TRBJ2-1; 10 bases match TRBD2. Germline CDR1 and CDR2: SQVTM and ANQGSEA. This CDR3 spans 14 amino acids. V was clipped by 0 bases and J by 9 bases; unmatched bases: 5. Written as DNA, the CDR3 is TGCAGCGTTGAAGATCGGCTAGCGGGAGTTGAGCAGTTCTTC. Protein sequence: CSVEDRLAGVEQFF.

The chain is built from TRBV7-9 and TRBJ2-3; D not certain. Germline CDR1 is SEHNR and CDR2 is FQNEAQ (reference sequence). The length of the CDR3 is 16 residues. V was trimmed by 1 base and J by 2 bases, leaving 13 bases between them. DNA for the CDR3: TGTGCCAGCAGCTTAGATCGAACCCTAATCACAGATACGCAGTATTTT. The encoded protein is CASSLDRTLITDTQYF.

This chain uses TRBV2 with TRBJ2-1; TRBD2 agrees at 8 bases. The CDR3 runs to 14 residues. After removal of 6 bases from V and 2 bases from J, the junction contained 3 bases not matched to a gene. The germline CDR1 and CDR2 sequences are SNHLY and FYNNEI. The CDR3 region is CASRQLAAYNEQFF. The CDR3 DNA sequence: TGTGCCAGCAGGCAACTAGCGGCCTACAATGAGCAGTTCTTC.

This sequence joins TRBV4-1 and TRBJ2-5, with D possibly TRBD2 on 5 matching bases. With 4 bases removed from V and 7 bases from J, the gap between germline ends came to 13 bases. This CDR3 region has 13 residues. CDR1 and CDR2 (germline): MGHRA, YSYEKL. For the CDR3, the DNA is TGCGCCAGCAGCCGGTCCCTAGAGGGGACCCAGTACTTC. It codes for CASSRSLEGTQYF.

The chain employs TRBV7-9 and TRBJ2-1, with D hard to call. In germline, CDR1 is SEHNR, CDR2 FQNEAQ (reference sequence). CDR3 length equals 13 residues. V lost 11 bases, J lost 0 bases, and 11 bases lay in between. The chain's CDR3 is CAGNPSSYNEQFF. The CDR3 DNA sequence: TGTGCCGGCAATCCGAGCTCCTACAATGAGCAGTTCTTC.

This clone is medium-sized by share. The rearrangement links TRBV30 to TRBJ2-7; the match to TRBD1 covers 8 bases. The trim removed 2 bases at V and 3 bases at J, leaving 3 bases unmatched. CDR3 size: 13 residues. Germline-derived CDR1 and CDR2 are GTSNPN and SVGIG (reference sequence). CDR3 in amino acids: CAWSIGTGYEQYF. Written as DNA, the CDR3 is TGTGCCTGGAGTATCGGGACAGGCTACGAGCAGTACTTC.

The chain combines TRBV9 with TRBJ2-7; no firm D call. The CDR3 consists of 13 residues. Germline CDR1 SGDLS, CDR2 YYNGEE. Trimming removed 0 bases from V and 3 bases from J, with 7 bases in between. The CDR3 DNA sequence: TGTGCCAGCAGCGTAGCTACGGGCTACGAGCAGTACTTC. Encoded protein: CASSVATGYEQYF.

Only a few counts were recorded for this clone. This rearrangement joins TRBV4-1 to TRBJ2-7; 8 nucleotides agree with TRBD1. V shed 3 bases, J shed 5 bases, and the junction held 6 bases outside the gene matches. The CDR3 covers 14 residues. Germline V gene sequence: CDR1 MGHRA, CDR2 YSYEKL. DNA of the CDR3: TGCGCCAGCAGCCATAGACAGGGGCCCAACGAGCAGTACTTC. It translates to CASSHRQGPNEQYF.

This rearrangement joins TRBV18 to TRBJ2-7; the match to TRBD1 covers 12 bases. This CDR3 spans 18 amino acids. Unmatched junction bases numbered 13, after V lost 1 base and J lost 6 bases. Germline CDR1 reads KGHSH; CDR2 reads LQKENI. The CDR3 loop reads CASSPRDRGRPWVGEQYF. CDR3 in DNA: TGTGCCAGCTCACCACGGGACAGGGGGCGTCCCTGGGTAGGCGAGCAGTACTTC.

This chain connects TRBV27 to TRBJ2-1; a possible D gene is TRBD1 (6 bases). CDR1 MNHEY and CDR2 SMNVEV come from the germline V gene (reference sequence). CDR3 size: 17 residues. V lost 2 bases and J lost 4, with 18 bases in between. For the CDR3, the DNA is TGTGCCAGCAGTTTAATGGGGACCAGGGGCTTGTACAATGAGCAGTTCTTC. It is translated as CASSLMGTRGLYNEQFF.

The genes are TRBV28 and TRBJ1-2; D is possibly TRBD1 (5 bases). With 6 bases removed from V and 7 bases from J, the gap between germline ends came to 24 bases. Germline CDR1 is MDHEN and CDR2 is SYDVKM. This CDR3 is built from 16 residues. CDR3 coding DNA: TGTGCCAGCAGCTCCGCTTGGGAAGGGGCGGTGCGTGGCTACACCTTC. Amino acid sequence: CASSSAWEGAVRGYTF.

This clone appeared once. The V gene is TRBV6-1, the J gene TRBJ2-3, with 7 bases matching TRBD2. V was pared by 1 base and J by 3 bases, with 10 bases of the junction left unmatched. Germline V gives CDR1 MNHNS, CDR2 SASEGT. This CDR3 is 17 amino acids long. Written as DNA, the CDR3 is TGTGCCAGCAGTGAAGAGTGGGCTAGCGGAATTACAGATACGCAGTATTTT. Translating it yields CASSEEWASGITDTQYF.

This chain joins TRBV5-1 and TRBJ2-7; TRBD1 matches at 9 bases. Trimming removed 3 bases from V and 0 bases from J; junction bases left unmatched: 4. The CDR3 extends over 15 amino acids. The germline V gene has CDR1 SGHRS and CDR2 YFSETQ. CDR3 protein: CASSSGQGLSYEQYF. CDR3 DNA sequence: TGCGCCAGCAGCTCAGGACAGGGGCTCTCCTACGAGCAGTACTTC.

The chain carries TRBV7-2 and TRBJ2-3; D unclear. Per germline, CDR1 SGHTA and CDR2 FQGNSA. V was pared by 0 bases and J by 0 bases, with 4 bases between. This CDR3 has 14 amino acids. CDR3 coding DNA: TGTGCCAGCAGCTTAGCGGGCAGCACAGATACGCAGTATTTT. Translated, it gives CASSLAGSTDTQYF. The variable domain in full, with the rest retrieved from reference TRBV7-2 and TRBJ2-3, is GAGVSQSPSNKVTEKGKDVELRCDPISGHTALYWYRQSLGQGLEFLIYFQGNSAPDKSGLPSDRFSAERTGGSVSTLTIQRTQQEDSAVYLCASSLAGSTDTQYFGPGTRLTVL.

CDR3 bases: TGTGCCAGCAGCCTAGCCGGACAGGTCAACTATGGCTACACCTTC. Protein sequence: CASSLAGQVNYGYTF. The chain is built from TRBV2 and TRBJ1-2; 7 nucleotides match TRBD1. CDR1 is SNHLY and CDR2 is FYNNEI in the germline V gene. The length of the CDR3 is 15 residues. Trimming removed 6 bases from V and 2 bases from J; junction bases left unmatched: 9.

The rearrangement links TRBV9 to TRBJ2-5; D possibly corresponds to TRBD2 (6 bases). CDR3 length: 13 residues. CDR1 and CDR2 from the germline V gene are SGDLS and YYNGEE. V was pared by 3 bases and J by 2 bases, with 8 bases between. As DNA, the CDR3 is TGTGCCAGCAGCGAGGCGGGACAAGAGACCCAGTACTTC. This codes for CASSEAGQETQYF.

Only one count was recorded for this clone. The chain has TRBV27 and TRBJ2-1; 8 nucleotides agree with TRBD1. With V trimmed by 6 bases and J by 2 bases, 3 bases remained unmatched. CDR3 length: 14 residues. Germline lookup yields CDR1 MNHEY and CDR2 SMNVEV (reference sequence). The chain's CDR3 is CASRPGQAYNEQFF. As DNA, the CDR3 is TGTGCCAGCAGACCGGGACAGGCCTACAATGAGCAGTTCTTC.

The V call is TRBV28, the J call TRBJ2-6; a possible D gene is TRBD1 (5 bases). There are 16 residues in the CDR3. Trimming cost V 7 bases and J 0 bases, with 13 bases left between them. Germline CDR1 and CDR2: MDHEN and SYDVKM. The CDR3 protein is CASKGVANSGANVLTF. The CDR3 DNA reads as TGTGCCAGCAAAGGGGTTGCTAACTCTGGGGCCAACGTCCTGACTTTC.

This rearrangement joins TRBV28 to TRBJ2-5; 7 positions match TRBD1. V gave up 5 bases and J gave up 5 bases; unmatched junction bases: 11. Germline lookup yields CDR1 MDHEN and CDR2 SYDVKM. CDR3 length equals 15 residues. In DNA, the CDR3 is TGTGCCAGCAGTCCCCGACAGGGTGGGCGGGAGACCCAGTACTTC. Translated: CASSPRQGGRETQYF.